The 28 T cell receptor beta chains below were found in one sample sequenced in a study of blood T cell repertoires in COVID-19. Profiled with immunoSEQ multiplex PCR; TCRdb holds only in-frame clones, not every one. The sample has 300,000 to 400,000 clones, approximately 88% seen once. The sequencing sample was made of PBMCs or T cells enriched from blood (not recorded which). These receptors all stem from a woman in her 30s with acute COVID-19.

V usage is TRBV11-2 and J usage is TRBJ1-5; D is unresolved. V lost 0 bases, J lost 0 bases, and 15 bases lay in between. The CDR3 has 18 amino acids. CDR1 and CDR2 from the germline V gene are SGHAT and FQNNGV. In DNA, the CDR3 is TGTGCCAGCAGCTTAGAAATTTGTCAGGTGTATAGCAATCAGCCCCAGCATTTT. Protein product: CASSLEICQVYSNQPQHF. Together with reference TRBV11-2 and TRBJ1-5, the CDR3 gives the full variable domain: EAGVAQSPRYKIIEKRQSVAFWCNPISGHATLYWYQQILGQGPKLLIQFQNNGVVDDSQLPKDRFSAERLKGVDSTLKIQPAKLEDSAVYLCASSLEICQVYSNQPQHFGDGTRLSIL.

The chain employs TRBV7-2 and TRBJ2-7; 11 bases fit TRBD2. Germline trimming cut 6 bases from V and 0 bases from J; bases unmatched to any gene: 7. Germline CDR1 and CDR2: SGHTA and FQGNSA. The CDR3 spans 16 residues. As DNA, the CDR3 is TGTGCCAGCAGGAGGGGGGGGACTAGCGGCTCCTACGAGCAGTACTTC. Translated: CASRRGGTSGSYEQYF.

The chain carries TRBV5-1 and TRBJ1-2; D unclear. V shed 4 bases and J shed 6 bases, with 22 bases lying between them. The CDR3 runs to 16 residues. The germline CDR1 and CDR2 sequences are SGHRS and YFSETQ. The CDR3 is CASSLDGGPGRDGYTF. Here the CDR3 DNA reads TGCGCCAGCAGCCTGGATGGCGGGCCTGGCCGAGATGGCTACACCTTC.

V gene TRBV7-9 combines with J gene TRBJ2-4, with D possibly being TRBD1 (5 bases). Trimming pared 1 base from V and 6 bases from J, leaving 13 bases between. CDR3 length equals 15 residues. Germline values: CDR1 SEHNR, CDR2 FQNEAQ (reference sequence). In DNA form, the CDR3 reads TGTGCCAGCAGCTTAGTTCAGGGCCCAGCAAACATTCAGTACTTC. As protein: CASSLVQGPANIQYF.

The rearrangement joins TRBV18 to TRBJ1-4; D unresolved. Germline assignment: CDR1 KGHSH and CDR2 LQKENI. The CDR3 extends over 17 amino acids. V was pared by 0 bases and J by 3 bases, with 14 bases between. The CDR3: CASSPPGQGGSNEKLFF. The CDR3 DNA reads TGTGCCAGCTCACCACCTGGTCAAGGAGGGTCTAATGAAAAACTGTTTTTT.

The chain employs TRBV28 and TRBJ1-1; 9 bases line up with TRBD1. Trimming cost V 3 bases and J 1 base; bases outside gene matches: 6. The CDR3 totals 16 residues. Germline assignment: CDR1 MDHEN and CDR2 SYDVKM. Here the CDR3 reads CASSFVDRGQNTEAFF. For the CDR3, the DNA is TGTGCCAGCAGTTTTGTGGACAGGGGCCAGAACACTGAAGCTTTCTTT. The full variable domain, its missing parts supplied by reference TRBV28 and TRBJ1-1, is DVKVTQSSRYLVKRTGEKVFLECVQDMDHENMFWYRQDPGLGLRLIYFSYDVKMKEKGDIPEGYSVSREKKERFSLILESASTNQTSMYLCASSFVDRGQNTEAFFGQGTRLTVV.

CDR3 in amino acids: CASSQLYTGTEQYF. In DNA form, the CDR3 reads TGTGCCAGTAGTCAATTATATACAGGGACCGAGCAGTACTTC. This chain joins TRBV2 and TRBJ2-7, with a tentative D call TRBD1 (6 bases). The CDR3 is 14 residues long. From germline, CDR1 is SNHLY and CDR2 FYNNEI. Between the trimmed V and J ends, which lost 9 bases and 6 bases, there was a span of 21 bases.

The CDR3 is CASMRDPYEQYF. In DNA, the CDR3 is TGTGCCAGCATGAGAGATCCCTACGAGCAGTACTTC. The genes are TRBV2 and TRBJ2-7; D unclear. Germline-derived CDR1 and CDR2 are SNHLY and FYNNEI. V was shortened by 7 bases and J by 2 bases, with 9 bases between the two germline ends. The length of the CDR3 is 12 residues. The full variable domain, in which reference TRBV2 and TRBJ2-7 provide the parts outside the CDR3, is EPEVTQTPSHQVTQMGQEVILRCVPISNHLYFYWYRQILGQKVEFLVSFYNNEISEKSEIFDDQFSVERPDGSNFTLKIRSTKLEDSAMYFCASMRDPYEQYFGPGTRLTVT.

By proportion, this clone is medium-sized. The chain carries TRBV27 and TRBJ1-2; D is unclear. This CDR3 is built from 14 residues. V was clipped by 7 bases and J by 2 bases, with 14 bases between them. Germline-derived CDR1 and CDR2 are MNHEY and SMNVEV (reference sequence). DNA for the CDR3: TGTGCCAGCACTCCAGAGCGCGGGAACTATGGCTACACCTTC. Protein: CASTPERGNYGYTF.

The J gene is TRBJ2-7, the V gene TRBV5-6; 8 bases line up with TRBD1. There are 14 residues in the CDR3. CDR1 and CDR2 from the germline V gene are SGHDT and YYEEEE. V lost 6 bases, J lost 3 bases, and 8 bases stayed unmatched. The CDR3 loop is CASTRARGLYEQYF. The CDR3 nucleotides are TGTGCCAGCACACGGGCCAGGGGGCTCTACGAGCAGTACTTC.

The V call is TRBV7-2, the J call TRBJ2-1; 9 positions agree with TRBD2. The V and J ends lost 5 bases and 9 bases, in that order; junction bases with no gene match: 14. Germline V gene data show CDR1 as SGHTA and CDR2 as FQGNSA. This CDR3 is built from 16 residues. The CDR3 region has the DNA TGTGCCAGCAGCCCTGTCGGGCGGGGGGGCCTCGGTGAGCAGTTCTTC. Translated: CASSPVGRGGLGEQFF.

V is TRBV28 and J is TRBJ1-3, with 10 bases aligning to TRBD1. Germline values: CDR1 MDHEN, CDR2 SYDVKM. The CDR3 length is 15 residues. V shed 11 bases and J 0 bases; nucleotides not matched to a gene: 7. Written as DNA, the CDR3 is TGTGCCGCCCGGACAGGGGGAAGCTCTGGAAACACCATATATTTT. Protein product: CAARTGGSSGNTIYF.

The chain joins TRBV7-9 to TRBJ2-7; 8 nucleotides agree with TRBD1. The V and J ends lost 5 bases and 2 bases, in that order; junction bases with no gene match: 8. CDR3 length: 15 amino acids. Per the germline V gene, CDR1 is SEHNR and CDR2 is FQNEAQ (reference sequence). The CDR3 protein is CASSPRDRFAYEQYF. CDR3 sequence (DNA): TGTGCCAGCAGCCCCCGGGACAGGTTTGCCTACGAGCAGTACTTC.

This chain joins TRBV19 and TRBJ1-5; no definite D call. This CDR3 has 14 amino acids. Germline CDR1 reads LNHDA; CDR2 reads SQIVND (reference sequence). Deletions cut 1 base from V and 7 bases from J, with 11 bases between. The DNA for the CDR3 is TGTGCCAGTAGTATAGGCGGGTTTATGCAGCCCCAGCATTTT. This gives the protein CASSIGGFMQPQHF. The full variable domain, in which reference TRBV19 and TRBJ1-5 provide the parts outside the CDR3, is DGGITQSPKYLFRKEGQNVTLSCEQNLNHDAMYWYRQDPGQGLRLIYYSQIVNDFQKGDIAEGYSVSREKKESFPLTVTSAQKNPTAFYLCASSIGGFMQPQHFGDGTRLSIL.

The rearrangement joins TRBV28 to TRBJ1-2; tentative D call: TRBD1 (6 bases). Germline assignment: CDR1 MDHEN and CDR2 SYDVKM. V lost 2 bases and J 4 bases, leaving 11 bases between the germline ends. This CDR3 has 14 residues. CDR3 region: CASSLPTRGYGYTF. The CDR3 nucleotides are TGTGCCAGCAGTTTACCAACCAGGGGCTATGGCTACACCTTC.

The chain couples TRBV11-1 to TRBJ1-2, with TRBD1 matching over 8 bases. Germline-derived CDR1 and CDR2 are SGHAT and FQDESV (reference sequence). There are 12 residues in the CDR3. The V segment lost 5 bases and the J segment 8 bases; nucleotides outside the gene matches: 4. The CDR3 nucleotides are TGTGCCAGCAGCGCCAGACAGGGGGGCTACACCTTC. Its translation: CASSARQGGYTF.

The chain couples TRBV7-2 to TRBJ2-7; 8 bases are shared with TRBD2. The CDR3 sequence is 15 residues long. In germline, CDR1 is SGHTA, CDR2 FQGNSA. The V gene end was trimmed by 6 bases and the J gene end by 3 bases; junction bases not matched to a gene: 10. The CDR3 loop reads CASSLTSANSYEQYF. The CDR3 region has the DNA TGTGCCAGCAGTTTGACTAGCGCCAATAGCTACGAGCAGTACTTC.

This rearrangement joins TRBV3-1 (or the pseudogene TRBV3-2) to TRBJ2-2; 7 nucleotides align to TRBD2. This CDR3 comprises 14 residues. In germline, CDR1 is LGHDT, CDR2 YNNKEL (reference sequence). Trimming at V came to 4 bases and at J to 4 bases, leaving 3 bases not matched to a gene. The chain's CDR3 is CASSPTSTTGELFF. In DNA, the CDR3 is TGTGCCAGCAGCCCGACTAGCACCACCGGGGAGCTGTTTTTT.

This clone was detected only once. This sequence joins TRBV29-1 and TRBJ2-7; 9 bases match TRBD1. This CDR3 is 13 amino acids long. V trimming: 6 bases; J trimming: 6 bases; junction bases outside the gene matches: 9. From germline, CDR1 is SQVTM and CDR2 ANQGSEA. CDR3 protein: CSVRDRVEGEQYF. CDR3 in DNA: TGCAGCGTCCGGGACAGGGTCGAGGGCGAGCAGTACTTC.

The chain is built from TRBV7-9 and TRBJ1-4, with a weak D call TRBD1 (5 bases). This CDR3 has 14 amino acids. Germline CDR1 reads SEHNR; CDR2 reads FQNEAQ (reference sequence). Trimming took 11 bases from V and 7 from J, leaving 20 bases between them. CDR3 nucleotide sequence: TGTGCCGATGCTACGGCAGGGTCGAGTGAAAAACTGTTTTTT. Residues: CADATAGSSEKLFF.

The rearrangement links TRBV7-8 to TRBJ2-7, with 7 bases aligning to TRBD1. Germline V gene sequence: CDR1 SGHVS, CDR2 FQNEAQ. The CDR3 loop spans 14 amino acids. V was clipped by 1 base and J by 3 bases; unmatched bases: 3. CDR3 bases: TGTGCCAGCAGCTTAGGACAGGGTAACTACGAGCAGTACTTC. Translation: CASSLGQGNYEQYF.

DNA of the CDR3: TGTGCCAGCAGCGAGACAGGGGAGCCTAGGGAAAAACTGTTTTTT. It translates to CASSETGEPREKLFF. V is TRBV5-6 and J is TRBJ1-4; TRBD1 matches at 8 bases. The trim removed 4 bases at V and 8 bases at J, leaving 10 bases unmatched. CDR1 is SGHDT and CDR2 is YYEEEE in the germline V gene. This CDR3 has 15 amino acids.

The chain couples TRBV30 to TRBJ1-1; weak D call: TRBD1 (6 bases). The germline gives CDR1 GTSNPN, CDR2 SVGIG (reference sequence). Trimming removed 0 bases at V and 1 base at J, with 15 bases between. The CDR3 has 16 residues. CDR3 coding DNA: TGTGCCTGGAGTGTCCCGGACAGAGCCTGGAACACTGAAGCTTTCTTT. It translates to CAWSVPDRAWNTEAFF.

The genes are TRBV14 and TRBJ2-4, with D possibly matching TRBD2 (5 bases). Germline V gives CDR1 SGHDN, CDR2 FVKESK. Trimming removed 1 base at V and 7 bases at J, with 14 bases between. CDR3 length: 15 residues. The CDR3 sequence: CASSQALGSRNIQYF. The CDR3, as DNA: TGTGCCAGCAGCCAAGCCCTAGGGAGCAGGAACATTCAGTACTTC.

The rearrangement links TRBV12-5 to TRBJ1-2; D not certain. Germline-derived CDR1 and CDR2 are LGHNT and FRNRAP. V lost 0 bases and J 0 bases, leaving 11 bases between the germline ends. The CDR3 has 16 amino acids. The CDR3 DNA follows: TGTGCTAGTGGTTTGGTACCATACGGTTCTAACTATGGCTACACCTTC. The encoded protein is CASGLVPYGSNYGYTF.

The genes are TRBV24-1 and TRBJ2-1; TRBD2 matches at 8 bases. Germline lookup yields CDR1 KGHDR and CDR2 SFDVKD. CDR3 length: 16 amino acids. The trim removed 2 bases at V and 10 bases at J, leaving 12 bases unmatched. CDR3 sequence (DNA): TGTGCCACCAGTGATTATCTTGCGGGGGGACCAAGAGAGCAGTTCTTC. Its translation: CATSDYLAGGPREQFF.

The rearrangement joins TRBV9 to TRBJ2-1, with a weak D call TRBD1 (6 bases). Germline V gene data show CDR1 as SGDLS and CDR2 as YYNGEE. The CDR3 covers 13 residues. Trimming shortened V by 4 bases and J by 4 bases, and 9 bases separated the two germline ends. In nucleotides, the CDR3 is TGTGCCAGCAGCACGGGACATTACAATGAGCAGTTCTTC. It yields the protein CASSTGHYNEQFF.

The V call is TRBV7-2, the J call TRBJ2-5; 8 bases fit TRBD1. Germline loops: CDR1 SGHTA, CDR2 FQGNSA. V dropped 4 bases and J dropped 5; count of bases not matched to a gene: 9. The CDR3 extends over 15 amino acids. Written as DNA, the CDR3 is TGTGCCAGCAGCTCCACGACAGGGGTTTACGAGACCCAGTACTTC. Residues: CASSSTTGVYETQYF.